The 31 T cell receptor beta chains below all came from one sample that was sequenced in a study of blood T cell repertoires in COVID-19. Profiling relied on immunoSEQ multiplex PCR, and the TCRdb table lists in-frame clones only, not all of them. The sample includes under 200,000 clones, approximately 85% seen only once; the top ten take more than 6.5%. Sequences were obtained from peripheral blood. These receptor sequences come from a woman aged 60-75 years with COVID-19, enrolled during active disease.

The rearrangement joins TRBV7-8 to TRBJ1-5; D is unclear. Trimming cost V 1 base and J 5 bases, with 6 bases left between them. The germline V gene encodes CDR1 SGHVS and CDR2 FQNEAQ. CDR3 length equals 13 residues. CDR3 residues: CASSLGQDQPQHF. Here the CDR3 DNA reads TGTGCCAGCAGCTTAGGGCAGGATCAGCCCCAGCATTTT.

The J gene is TRBJ1-2, the V gene TRBV2; no reliable D call. V was clipped by 6 bases and J by 9 bases, with 8 bases between them. CDR1 is SNHLY, CDR2 FYNNEI, per germline. CDR3 length: 10 residues. The CDR3 loop reads CASSDGSYTF. The CDR3 DNA sequence: TGTGCCAGCAGCGACGGGAGCTACACCTTC.

The chain couples TRBV3-1 (or the pseudogene TRBV3-2) to TRBJ2-1; D perhaps matches TRBD2 (5 bases). CDR3 length equals 15 residues. CDR1 is LGHDT, CDR2 YNNKEL, per germline (reference sequence). Trimming stripped 0 bases from V and 4 bases from J, with 10 bases between. The CDR3 DNA sequence: TGTGCCAGCAGCCAAGAAGCAGCGGCGTACAATGAGCAGTTCTTC. Its translation: CASSQEAAAYNEQFF.

V is TRBV5-1 and J is TRBJ2-1, with TRBD2 as a possible D gene (5 bases). The V gene's germline CDR1 is SGHRS and CDR2 YFSETQ. The CDR3 is made up of 15 amino acids. Trimming shortened V by 1 base and J by 3 bases, and 11 bases separated the two germline ends. The CDR3 is CASSLTGEVYNEQFF. CDR3 DNA sequence: TGCGCCAGCAGCTTGACCGGGGAAGTCTACAATGAGCAGTTCTTC.

The V gene is TRBV3-1 (or the pseudogene TRBV3-2), the J gene TRBJ1-5; D not resolved. The V and J ends lost 1 base and 7 bases respectively, with 5 bases between them. The CDR3 has 12 amino acids. CDR1 LGHDT and CDR2 YNNKEL come from the germline V gene (reference sequence). As DNA, the CDR3 is TGTGCCAGCAGCCAAGGCGAGCAGCCCCAGCATTTT. Its translation: CASSQGEQPQHF.

The CDR3 protein is CASSLAVVGGELFF. CDR3 sequence (DNA): TGCGCCAGCAGCTTGGCGGTTGTCGGGGGGGAGCTGTTTTTT. The gene calls are TRBV5-1 and TRBJ2-2; D remains ambiguous. CDR3 size: 14 residues. V was cut by 0 bases and J by 8 bases, with 11 bases left in between. Germline values: CDR1 SGHRS, CDR2 YFSETQ.

The V and J genes are TRBV14 and TRBJ2-7; D remains ambiguous. The germline V gene has CDR1 SGHDN and CDR2 FVKESK. The CDR3 sequence is 13 residues long. Trimming removed 1 base at V and 2 bases at J, with 6 bases between. CDR3 nucleotides: TGTGCCAGCAGCCAAGTCCCTGCCTACGAGCAGTACTTC. Amino acid sequence: CASSQVPAYEQYF.

This clone showed up just once. The chain is built from TRBV5-1 and TRBJ2-3; 13 nucleotides agree with TRBD2. This CDR3 contains 17 residues. The germline gives CDR1 SGHRS, CDR2 YFSETQ. Trimming at V came to 3 bases and at J to 5 bases, leaving 9 bases not matched to a gene. CDR3 sequence: CASSSGLAGAHRDTQYF. CDR3 nucleotide sequence: TGCGCCAGCAGCTCCGGACTAGCGGGAGCGCACAGAGATACGCAGTATTTT.

The CDR3 protein is CASSLISGGNTGELFF. CDR3 bases: TGTGCCAGCAGCTTGATCAGCGGGGGCAACACCGGGGAGCTGTTTTTT. V and J are TRBV5-6 and TRBJ2-2; the match to TRBD2 covers 8 bases. Losses at the gene ends were 1 base for V and 2 bases for J; bases not matched to a gene: 4. Germline V gene data show CDR1 as SGHDT and CDR2 as YYEEEE. The CDR3 loop spans 16 amino acids.

V gene TRBV2 combines with J gene TRBJ2-3; 13 bases line up with TRBD2. Germline CDR1 SNHLY, CDR2 FYNNEI. The CDR3 has 19 amino acids. With 8 bases clipped from V and 3 bases from J, the junction kept 17 bases outside the gene matches. This CDR3 reads CASPRGQRTSGRFTDTQYF. CDR3 in DNA: TGTGCCAGCCCCCGGGGACAACGGACTAGCGGGAGATTTACAGATACGCAGTATTTT.

The chain couples TRBV7-3 to TRBJ2-1; 8 bases line up with TRBD2. The CDR3 consists of 15 residues. The germline CDR1 and CDR2 sequences are SGHTA and FQGTGA. V lost 1 base, J lost 4 bases, and 3 bases stayed unmatched. For the CDR3, the DNA is TGTGCCAGCAGCTTAATAACTAGCGGTTACAATGAGCAGTTCTTC. Protein sequence: CASSLITSGYNEQFF.

This clone has a handful of counts. The V gene is TRBV5-1, the J gene TRBJ2-2, with TRBD2 identical over 7 bases. This CDR3 contains 15 residues. V trimming: 7 bases; J trimming: 9 bases; junction bases outside the gene matches: 15. CDR1 SGHRS and CDR2 YFSETQ come from the germline V gene. The CDR3 DNA follows: TGCGCCAGCCGCGGGGAAGCGGGAAGTTTCTGGGAGCTGTTTTTT. Its translation: CASRGEAGSFWELFF.

This chain uses TRBV18 with TRBJ1-5; TRBD1 aligns across 7 bases. This CDR3 region has 13 residues. The V and J ends lost 6 bases and 7 bases, in that order; junction bases with no gene match: 6. Germline CDR1 KGHSH, CDR2 LQKENI. The DNA for the CDR3 is TGTGCCAGCTCCAACGACAGGGAACAGCCCCAGCATTTT. Its translation: CASSNDREQPQHF.

The genes are TRBV28 and TRBJ2-7, with D perhaps matching TRBD1 (6 bases). Germline loops: CDR1 MDHEN, CDR2 SYDVKM. The CDR3 has 14 amino acids. The germline V and J ends were trimmed by 5 bases and 5 bases, with 16 bases remaining between them. CDR3 DNA sequence: TGTGCCAGCAGTCGCCGGGACATCACTGACGAGCAGTACGTC. Protein sequence: CASSRRDITDEQYV.

The chain combines TRBV30 with TRBJ2-2, with 12 bases matching TRBD2. CDR3 length: 18 residues. Germline V lookup: CDR1 GTSNPN, CDR2 SVGIG (reference sequence). V trimming: 0 bases; J trimming: 1 base; junction bases outside the gene matches: 6. CDR3 region: CAWSVIGLAGWNTGELFF. DNA for the CDR3: TGTGCCTGGAGTGTAATAGGACTAGCGGGATGGAACACCGGGGAGCTGTTTTTT.

This chain uses TRBV5-4 with TRBJ1-2, with a tentative D call TRBD1 (5 bases). With 4 bases removed from V and 9 bases from J, the gap between germline ends came to 19 bases. CDR1 and CDR2 (germline): SGHNT, YYREEE (reference sequence). There are 14 residues in the CDR3. DNA of the CDR3: TGTGCCAGCAGCCCGGGACTACAGGTTTCGAGCTACACCTTC. It translates to CASSPGLQVSSYTF.

The V gene is TRBV29-1, the J gene TRBJ1-6; D unresolved. This CDR3 is built from 13 residues. V was cut by 7 bases and J by 5 bases, with 12 bases left in between. Germline V gene sequence: CDR1 SQVTM, CDR2 ANQGSEA. CDR3 region: CSANSCDNSPLHF. The CDR3 nucleotides read TGCAGCGCAAACAGTTGTGATAATTCACCCCTCCACTTT.

The V gene is TRBV28, the J gene TRBJ1-4; a weak D match, TRBD1 (5 bases). The CDR3 is 13 amino acids. Trimming shortened V by 11 bases and J by 10 bases, and 20 bases separated the two germline ends. From germline, CDR1 is MDHEN and CDR2 SYDVKM. This CDR3 reads CAVNDPGDGKLFF. CDR3 sequence (DNA): TGTGCCGTCAACGACCCGGGGGATGGAAAACTGTTTTTT.

The chain employs TRBV5-6 and TRBJ1-6; tentatively, D is TRBD1 (6 bases). CDR1 and CDR2 (germline): SGHDT, YYEEEE. Trimming removed 2 bases at V and 5 bases at J, with 11 bases between. The CDR3 runs to 15 residues. The CDR3 DNA is TGTGCCAGCAGCTTTGTGCAGGGGAATAATTCACCCCTCCACTTT. It specifies CASSFVQGNNSPLHF.

This clone was found a few times. CDR3 in amino acids: CASSQEAARRDEKLFF. The CDR3 DNA sequence: TGCGCCAGCAGCCAAGAAGCCGCCAGGAGGGATGAAAAACTGTTTTTT. The J gene is TRBJ1-4, the V gene TRBV4-1, with unresolved D. Between the trimmed V and J ends, which lost 0 bases and 6 bases, there was a span of 14 bases. The CDR3 spans 16 residues. CDR1 MGHRA and CDR2 YSYEKL come from the germline V gene.

This clone has more than one count but fewer than ten. The chain couples TRBV7-8 to TRBJ1-1; 11 bases fit TRBD1. With V trimmed by 1 base and J by 6 bases, 7 bases remained unmatched. The CDR3 length is 16 residues. Germline V gives CDR1 SGHVS, CDR2 FQNEAQ. For the CDR3, the DNA is TGTGCCAGCAGCTTAGACCCTGGACAGGGGGCATCTGAAGCTTTCTTT. It translates to CASSLDPGQGASEAFF.

This sequence joins TRBV28 and TRBJ2-7; 7 nucleotides line up with TRBD1. Per the germline V gene, CDR1 is MDHEN and CDR2 is SYDVKM. Losses at the gene ends were 6 bases for V and 3 bases for J; bases not matched to a gene: 8. CDR3 size: 14 residues. The CDR3 here is CASRPTGTNYEQYF. DNA of the CDR3: TGTGCCAGCAGGCCGACAGGGACAAACTACGAGCAGTACTTC.

This clone was counted only a few times. The DNA for the CDR3 is TGTGCCAGCAGCATACAGGGGAGATGCTACAATGAGCAGTTCTTC. It specifies CASSIQGRCYNEQFF. The chain has TRBV21-1 and TRBJ2-1; TRBD1, the table's D call, lacks a check against the DNA. TRBV21-1 is given as a pseudogene. The CDR3 loop spans 15 amino acids.

This clone appeared once. The V call is TRBV27, the J call TRBJ2-2; tentatively, D is TRBD2 (5 bases). Per germline, CDR1 MNHEY and CDR2 SMNVEV (reference sequence). Trimming took 5 bases from V and 7 from J, leaving 5 bases between them. CDR3 length: 11 amino acids. This CDR3 reads CASSRGGELFF. For the CDR3, the DNA is TGTGCCAGCAGTCGGGGCGGGGAGCTGTTTTTT.

J is TRBJ2-2 and V is TRBV9; 7 nucleotides align to TRBD2. The CDR3 has 15 residues. Germline assignment: CDR1 SGDLS and CDR2 YYNGEE. The junction had 6 bases not matched to a gene; V was cut back by 4 bases and J by 3 bases. Here the CDR3 DNA reads TGTGCCAGCAGCCGTCGGGGGGACGACACCGGGGAGCTGTTTTTT. Its translation: CASSRRGDDTGELFF.

This sequence joins TRBV6-2 or TRBV6-3 and TRBJ1-2; TRBD1 matches 7 bases. The V gene's germline CDR1 is MNHEY and CDR2 SVGEGT. CDR3 length: 16 amino acids. V shed 5 bases, J shed 9 bases, and the junction held 18 bases outside the gene matches. The CDR3 sequence is CASSTGQARVKVSYTF. The DNA of the CDR3 is TGTGCCAGCAGTACTGGACAGGCCAGGGTAAAAGTGAGCTACACCTTC.

This chain joins TRBV28 and TRBJ1-6; TRBD1 aligns across 7 bases. V gave up 6 bases and J gave up 6 bases; unmatched junction bases: 8. Germline V gene sequence: CDR1 MDHEN, CDR2 SYDVKM. The length of the CDR3 is 15 residues. The CDR3 nucleotides are TGTGCCAGCAGACGAGCGACAGGGCCTAATTCACCCCTCCACTTT. Protein product: CASRRATGPNSPLHF.

The chain uses TRBV2 and TRBJ2-1; D remains ambiguous. This CDR3 is 17 amino acids long. In germline, CDR1 is SNHLY, CDR2 FYNNEI. V lost 6 bases and J 0 bases, leaving 18 bases between the germline ends. The chain's CDR3 is CASSNTLPGSSYNEQFF. CDR3 coding DNA: TGTGCCAGCAGCAATACATTGCCAGGTAGCTCCTACAATGAGCAGTTCTTC.

The rearrangement links TRBV3-1 (or the pseudogene TRBV3-2) to TRBJ2-3; TRBD2 matches 10 bases. The CDR3 covers 16 residues. Germline lookup yields CDR1 LGHDT and CDR2 YNNKEL (reference sequence). V lost 3 bases, J lost 0 bases, and 3 bases stayed unmatched. The DNA of the CDR3 is TGTGCCAGCAGCCAGGAAGCGGGGGGGAGCACAGATACGCAGTATTTT. Residues: CASSQEAGGSTDTQYF.

This chain's CDR3 is CASRQRVPFQETQYF. CDR3 DNA sequence: TGTGCCAGCCGGCAGAGGGTTCCTTTCCAAGAGACCCAGTACTTC. The rearrangement uses TRBV7-6 and TRBJ2-5, with a possible D match to TRBD2 (5 bases). V was pared by 8 bases and J by 1 base, with 17 bases between. The CDR3 spans 15 residues. Looked up from germline, CDR1 is SGHVS and CDR2 is FNYEAQ.

The chain uses TRBV27 and TRBJ1-6; 7 bases line up with TRBD1. Trimming removed 8 bases from V and 4 bases from J; junction bases left unmatched: 5. Germline V gives CDR1 MNHEY, CDR2 SMNVEV (reference sequence). This CDR3 is built from 14 residues. The CDR3 DNA reads as TGTGCCAGCCTGGACAGGAGTTATAATTCACCCCTCCACTTT. Amino acid sequence: CASLDRSYNSPLHF.